Below are 19 T cell receptor beta chains sequenced from a single sample in a study of blood T cells in healthy people across ages. A second roughly 6 to 12 cycle PCR used barcoded and J-beta primers. TCRdb used MiXCR to reprocess the 5' RACE reads, holding one entry per CDR3 protein. The sample yields 650,000 to 950,000 distinct CDR3 sequences, more than 40% seen once. What was sequenced was blood. These receptors were taken from a man in his 60s in good health.

The rearrangement links TRBV24-1 to TRBJ1-5; maybe TRBD1 (5 bases). V gave up 3 bases and J gave up 0 bases, with 14 bases separating them. The CDR3 spans 17 residues. From germline, CDR1 is KGHDR and CDR2 SFDVKD. CDR3 sequence (DNA): TGTGCCACCAGTGATGGGAGGGGACGGGCTAGCAATCAGCCCCAGCATTTT. As protein: CATSDGRGRASNQPQHF.

The chain joins TRBV7-2 to TRBJ1-1; TRBD1 matches 8 bases. CDR3 length: 14 residues. CDR1 is SGHTA and CDR2 is FQGNSA in the germline V gene. With V trimmed by 6 bases and J by 4 bases, 7 bases remained unmatched. This chain's CDR3 is CASRAGTGGTEAFF. The DNA of the CDR3 is TGTGCCAGCAGGGCCGGGACAGGAGGCACTGAAGCTTTCTTT.

The chain has TRBV7-9 and TRBJ1-4; 8 bases fit TRBD1. The germline V gene has CDR1 SEHNR and CDR2 FQNEAQ (reference sequence). Germline trimming cut 8 bases from V and 0 bases from J; bases unmatched to any gene: 14. The CDR3 spans 18 residues. The CDR3 coding sequence is TGTGCCAGCTCCAACCGGGACAGGATATATGCAACTAATGAAAAACTGTTTTTT. Encoded protein: CASSNRDRIYATNEKLFF.

This chain uses TRBV30 with TRBJ2-7; 12 bases map to TRBD1. Trimming removed 2 bases from V and 5 bases from J; junction bases left unmatched: 4. Germline CDR1 and CDR2: GTSNPN and SVGIG (reference sequence). The CDR3 has 14 amino acids. This CDR3 reads CAWSPGQGADEQYF. In DNA, the CDR3 is TGTGCCTGGAGTCCGGGACAGGGGGCAGACGAGCAGTACTTC.

The CDR3 nucleotides are TGCAGTGCTAGAGATCCAGGGAATGAAAAACTGTTTTTT. Its protein is CSARDPGNEKLFF. This chain connects TRBV20-1 to TRBJ1-4; possibly TRBD1 for D (5 bases). V was trimmed by 0 bases and J by 5 bases, leaving 7 bases between them. Looked up from germline, CDR1 is DFQATT and CDR2 is SNEGSKA (reference sequence). This CDR3 has 13 residues.

The sample holds a few counts of this clonotype. This chain connects TRBV2 to TRBJ1-5; D is undetermined. This CDR3 is 14 amino acids long. V gave up 6 bases and J gave up 6 bases, with 15 bases separating them. Germline CDR1 is SNHLY and CDR2 is FYNNEI. The CDR3 DNA follows: TGTGCCAGCAGCGATGGACCGGGTTTTCAGCCCCAGCATTTT. This translates into CASSDGPGFQPQHF.

The chain links TRBV11-3 to TRBJ1-4, with 9 bases identical to TRBD1. CDR3 size: 14 residues. CDR1 is SGHNT, CDR2 YENEEA, per germline. V lost 5 bases, J lost 7 bases, and 5 bases stayed unmatched. In DNA, the CDR3 is TGTGCCAGCAGCCCGACAGGGGGGTTTGAAAAACTGTTTTTT. Amino acid sequence: CASSPTGGFEKLFF.

This clonotype occurred once. The rearrangement uses TRBV10-3 and TRBJ2-5; 7 bases match TRBD2. The CDR3 contains 17 residues. After removal of 6 bases from V and 11 bases from J, the junction contained 24 bases not matched to a gene. Germline-derived CDR1 and CDR2 are ENHRY and SYGVKD. Here the CDR3 reads CAISRGVLASSYNEQYF. DNA of the CDR3: TGTGCCATCAGCCGGGGGGTACTAGCGTCCTCCTACAATGAGCAGTACTTC.

This sequence joins TRBV9 and TRBJ2-7; TRBD2 might be the D (5 bases). Germline CDR1 SGDLS, CDR2 YYNGEE. The V end was cut by 0 bases, the J end by 11 bases, with 18 bases between. This CDR3 region has 14 residues. CDR3 residues: CASSVDGGTGRKYF. CDR3 DNA: TGTGCCAGCAGCGTAGATGGAGGTACCGGGCGGAAGTACTTC.

Turning to this clonotype: At one boundary the junction diverges from the germline segment, which might be a read error. The rearrangement links TRBV5-1 to TRBJ2-1; D may be TRBD2 (6 bases). Germline lookup yields CDR1 SGHRS and CDR2 YFSETQ. The CDR3 has 17 amino acids. CDR3 region: CASSTRLGGSSYTEQFF. DNA for the CDR3: TGCGCCAGCAGCACACGTCTCGGGGGAAGCTCCTACACTGAGCAGTTCTTC.

This clonotype came up once. With a much larger clone just one base away, this may be a read error. For the CDR3, the DNA is TGTGCCAGCAGTCGGAGCGGGGGTTACAAGGAGCAGTTCTTC. Translating it yields CASSRSGGYKEQFF. The chain combines TRBV7-9 with TRBJ2-1; 8 positions agree with TRBD2. This CDR3 is built from 14 residues. Germline V gene data show CDR1 as SEHNR and CDR2 as FQNEAQ (reference sequence).

This clonotype was detected only a few times. The chain is built from TRBV7-2 and TRBJ2-1; TRBD2 agrees at 11 bases. The CDR3 consists of 12 residues. Germline V lookup: CDR1 SGHTA, CDR2 FQGNSA. V shed 2 bases and J 15 bases; nucleotides not matched to a gene: 3. CDR3 sequence reads: CASSLLAGGTFF. CDR3 nucleotide sequence: TGTGCCAGCAGCTTACTAGCGGGGGGAACGTTCTTC.

The chain combines TRBV7-2 with TRBJ2-1; D is perhaps TRBD2 (6 bases). CDR1 and CDR2 (germline): SGHTA, FQGNSA. V gave up 5 bases and J gave up 0 bases, with 14 bases separating them. The CDR3 is 16 amino acids. In DNA, the CDR3 is TGTGCCAGCAGCCGGAAGCGGGTAGGCTCCTACAATGAGCAGTTCTTC. It is translated as CASSRKRVGSYNEQFF.

In its sample, this clonotype was seen once. The rearrangement joins TRBV4-1 to TRBJ2-2, with TRBD2 matching over 7 bases. Looked up from germline, CDR1 is MGHRA and CDR2 is YSYEKL. With 4 bases clipped from V and 0 bases from J, the junction kept 8 bases outside the gene matches. The CDR3 spans 17 residues. The CDR3 region has the DNA TGCGCCAGCAGCCGGACCAGGACTAGACCGAACACCGGGGAGCTGTTTTTT. It is translated as CASSRTRTRPNTGELFF.

J is TRBJ2-1 and V is TRBV14, with D tentatively TRBD1 or TRBD2 (5 bases each). Trimming shortened V by 1 base and J by 4 bases, and 17 bases separated the two germline ends. Germline values: CDR1 SGHDN, CDR2 FVKESK. The CDR3 has 17 amino acids. CDR3 region: CASSQVVGTGVYNEQFF. The CDR3 DNA reads TGTGCCAGCAGCCAAGTCGTGGGGACCGGAGTGTACAATGAGCAGTTCTTC.

Ten or more counts support this clonotype. This chain uses TRBV29-1 with TRBJ2-7; D might be TRBD1 or TRBD2, each matching 6 bases. The V and J ends lost 8 bases and 2 bases respectively, with 22 bases between them. This CDR3 comprises 15 residues. Germline CDR1 SQVTM, CDR2 ANQGSEA. The CDR3 sequence is CSSEVRGAGTYEQYF. In DNA, the CDR3 is TGCAGCTCAGAAGTTAGGGGGGCCGGTACCTACGAGCAGTACTTC.

This clonotype was observed a few times. V gene TRBV20-1 combines with J gene TRBJ2-7; perhaps TRBD2 as D (6 bases). This CDR3 contains 13 residues. Per the germline V gene, CDR1 is DFQATT and CDR2 is SNEGSKA (reference sequence). The V and J ends lost 6 bases and 2 bases respectively, with 14 bases between them. The CDR3 loop reads CSAPQAGTYEQYF. The CDR3 DNA reads as TGCAGTGCCCCTCAGGCGGGGACCTACGAGCAGTACTTC.

This clonotype was found a few times. This chain links TRBV9 with TRBJ2-1; 13 bases line up with TRBD2. The germline CDR1 and CDR2 sequences are SGDLS and YYNGEE. The CDR3 length is 14 residues. The V and J ends lost 7 bases and 8 bases, in that order; junction bases with no gene match: 6. CDR3 nucleotides: TGTGCCAGCGCCACTAGCGGGGGGGTTGATGAGCAGTTCTTC. Its protein is CASATSGGVDEQFF.

This chain uses TRBV25-1 with TRBJ2-7, with D maybe TRBD1 (5 bases). The J call may be faulty, since TRBJ2-5 better matches the DNA end. Germline-derived CDR1 and CDR2 are MGHDK and SYGVNS. This CDR3 contains 15 residues. DNA of the CDR3: TGTGCCAGCAGTGAGACCCGAACAGGAAAAGAGACCCAGTACTTC. Residues: CASSETRTGKETQYF.